This T cell receptor beta chain was sequenced in a study of PD-1 blockade in classical Hodgkin lymphoma. General study findings and limits: Newly diagnosed patients had baseline TCR diversity that was reportedly lower than that of healthy donors. Lower baseline TCR diversity marked trial partial responders and progressors. The repertoire differences lack a defined cause, possibly disease activity or prior therapy.

Assay: immunoSEQ multiplex PCR; the TCRdb copy retains only in-frame clones and omits some. The sample includes about 13,000 clones, approximately 79% seen only once; the top ten take around a quarter. The CDR3 covers 16 residues. The junction had 8 bases not matched to a gene; V was cut back by 4 bases and J by 5 bases. CDR1 and CDR2 (germline): MNHEY, SMNVEV (reference sequence). This clone was recorded only once. Its antigen remains unidentified. Every one of the patients relapsed after autologous stem cell transplantation (brentuximab vedotin exposure was variable). From thawed PBMCs, magnetic negative selection was used to isolate the CD8+ T cells. The patients, who had relapsed/refractory classical Hodgkin lymphoma, achieved best responses of complete response, partial response or progressive disease.

The source of this sequence is a human donor with classical Hodgkin lymphoma. The chain employs TRBV27 and TRBJ2-5; 12 nucleotides match TRBD1. The sample consisted of CD8+ T cells from blood, taken at baseline. The CDR3 is CASSSPGQGAYETQYF. The CDR3 bases are TGTGCCAGCAGTTCTCCGGGACAGGGGGCGTATGAGACCCAGTACTTC.